The 23 T cell receptor beta chains below were found in one sample sequenced in a study of blood T cell repertoires in COVID-19. Some clones are missing from TCRdb's copy, which holds only in-frame ones; the method was immunoSEQ multiplex PCR. The data show fewer than 450,000 clones, about 87% seen once. Sequenced input: peripheral blood. These receptor sequences come from a woman in her forties or fifties with COVID-19, enrolled during active disease.

This chain joins TRBV15 and TRBJ2-1, with 8 bases fitting TRBD2. The trim removed 0 bases at V and 6 bases at J, leaving 7 bases unmatched. The germline V gene encodes CDR1 LNHNV and CDR2 YYDKDF (reference sequence). CDR3 length: 16 amino acids. The CDR3: CATSRDRGLGINEQFF. CDR3 in DNA: TGTGCCACCAGCAGAGATCGGGGACTAGGTATCAATGAGCAGTTCTTC.

This chain uses TRBV3-1 (or the pseudogene TRBV3-2) with TRBJ2-3; 12 bases line up with TRBD2. The CDR3 consists of 15 residues. CDR1 and CDR2 from the germline V gene are LGHDT and YNNKEL (reference sequence). Germline trimming cut 4 bases from V and 5 bases from J; bases unmatched to any gene: 4. The CDR3 DNA follows: TGTGCCAGCAGCCGGACTAGCGGGGCGAGAGATACGCAGTATTTT. Translated: CASSRTSGARDTQYF.

This clone was detected only once. The CDR3 sequence is CASSSPGQGSGANVLTF. In DNA form, the CDR3 reads TGTGCCAGCAGCTCCCCGGGACAAGGCTCTGGGGCCAACGTCCTGACTTTC. The chain carries TRBV13 and TRBJ2-6; TRBD1 might be the D (6 bases). Trimming left V 4 bases short and J 0 bases short, with 13 bases between. CDR1 PRHDT and CDR2 FYEKMQ come from the germline V gene (reference sequence). This CDR3 has 17 residues.

The sample holds a few counts of this clone. The chain couples TRBV6-5 to TRBJ1-3; 9 nucleotides line up with TRBD1. This CDR3 is built from 14 residues. V trimming: 5 bases; J trimming: 3 bases; junction bases outside the gene matches: 2. Germline CDR1 and CDR2: MNHEY and SVGAGI. CDR3 sequence: CASSTGGSGNTIYF. CDR3 nucleotides: TGTGCCAGCAGTACAGGGGGCAGTGGAAACACCATATATTTT.

The chain employs TRBV6-1 and TRBJ1-2; D not certain. Germline assignment: CDR1 MNHNS and CDR2 SASEGT. CDR3 length equals 16 residues. The V gene lost 1 base and the J gene lost 4 bases, with 16 bases spanning the gap. The CDR3 bases are TGTGCCAGCAGTGAAGTGGTTCACCCGGAGGTCTATGGCTACACCTTC. It is translated as CASSEVVHPEVYGYTF.

In DNA form, the CDR3 reads TGTGCCACCAGTGACGCAGGGAGGTCCTACGAGCAGTACTTC. Protein product: CATSDAGRSYEQYF. The rearrangement links TRBV24-1 to TRBJ2-7, with a weak D call TRBD2 (6 bases). The CDR3 is 14 residues long. Looked up from germline, CDR1 is KGHDR and CDR2 is SFDVKD. V lost 4 bases and J lost 1, with 10 bases in between.

CDR3 region: CASTQVLAGRAKNIQYF. Written as DNA, the CDR3 is TGTGCCAGTACTCAAGTACTAGCGGGCCGAGCCAAAAACATTCAGTACTTC. V usage is TRBV19 and J usage is TRBJ2-4, with TRBD2 identical over 9 bases. Germline-derived CDR1 and CDR2 are LNHDA and SQIVND (reference sequence). The CDR3 length is 17 residues. V lost 7 bases to trimming and J lost 0 bases; unmatched junction nucleotides: 10.

For this clone: Sequence at one end of the junction differs from germline and may be a read error. The V and J genes are TRBV30 and TRBJ1-1; no reliable D call. From germline, CDR1 is GTSNPN and CDR2 SVGIG (reference sequence). The CDR3 consists of 11 residues. CDR3 DNA: TGTGCCTGGAGTGTACAGCCAACAGCGGTCTTT. Its protein is CAWSVQPTAVF. The full variable domain, in which reference TRBV30 and TRBJ1-1 provide the parts outside the CDR3, is SQTIHQWPATLVQPVGSPLSLECTVEGTSNPNLYWYRQAAGRGLQLLFYSVGIGQISSEVPQNLSASRPQDRQFILSSKKLLLSDSGFYLCAWSVQPTAVFGQGTRLTVV.

The CDR3, as DNA: TGTGCCAGCAGCCGCCTCGTAGCGGGGGGGACGGAGACCCAGTACTTC. This translates into CASSRLVAGGTETQYF. The rearrangement joins TRBV5-5 to TRBJ2-5; 11 bases match TRBD2. The germline CDR1 and CDR2 sequences are SGHKS and YYEKEE (reference sequence). V shed 4 bases, J shed 5 bases, and the junction held 10 bases outside the gene matches. The CDR3 length is 16 residues.

This chain connects TRBV28 to TRBJ1-5; TRBD1 matches at 7 bases. Germline CDR1 MDHEN, CDR2 SYDVKM. CDR3 length: 16 residues. V lost 6 bases to trimming and J lost 5 bases; unmatched junction nucleotides: 13. For the CDR3, the DNA is TGTGCCAGCAGGACGAATCGACAGGGCCAAGATCAGCCCCAGCATTTT. Translating it yields CASRTNRQGQDQPQHF.

The rearrangement joins TRBV4-1 to TRBJ1-1, with TRBD1 matching over 8 bases. The length of the CDR3 is 16 residues. V lost 6 bases and J lost 14; bases outside the gene matches: 23. Germline lookup yields CDR1 MGHRA and CDR2 YSYEKL. This CDR3 is CASRRPGTGYPTSKFF. As DNA, the CDR3 is TGCGCCAGCAGGCGGCCCGGGACAGGCTACCCGACGAGTAAGTTCTTT.

As for this clone: Other DNA sequences in the sample encode the same CDR3. The CDR3 spells CAWSQDRVYGYTF. DNA for the CDR3: TGTGCCTGGAGCCAGGACAGGGTCTATGGCTACACCTTC. V is TRBV30 and J is TRBJ1-2, with TRBD1 matching 8 bases. The CDR3 has 13 amino acids. J gave up 4 bases and V 3 bases, and 4 bases lay outside the gene matches. The germline CDR1 and CDR2 sequences are GTSNPN and SVGIG (reference sequence).

The genes are TRBV29-1 and TRBJ2-1; 8 nucleotides align to TRBD1. V gave up 6 bases and J gave up 3 bases; unmatched junction bases: 7. CDR3 length: 14 amino acids. Germline CDR1 is SQVTM and CDR2 is ANQGSEA. The DNA for the CDR3 is TGCAGCGTCATGGACAGGGCGATCTACAATGAGCAGTTCTTC. Its protein product is CSVMDRAIYNEQFF.

In DNA form, the CDR3 reads TGCGCCAGCAGCTTAATGCGGGGGAACACCGGGGAGCTGTTTTTT. Translation: CASSLMRGNTGELFF. This chain links TRBV5-1 with TRBJ2-2, with TRBD2 as a possible D gene (6 bases). Germline values: CDR1 SGHRS, CDR2 YFSETQ. The germline V and J ends were trimmed by 2 bases and 1 base, with 9 bases remaining between them. This CDR3 spans 15 amino acids.

V gene TRBV6-5 combines with J gene TRBJ1-5; D is unclear. This CDR3 spans 15 amino acids. The germline V gene has CDR1 MNHEY and CDR2 SVGAGI. Trimming stripped 4 bases from V and 0 bases from J, with 10 bases between. This chain's CDR3 is CASSSREYSNQPQHF. As DNA, the CDR3 is TGTGCCAGCAGTTCCCGGGAATATAGCAATCAGCCCCAGCATTTT.

The gene calls are TRBV3-1 (or the pseudogene TRBV3-2) and TRBJ2-1, with 8 bases lining up with TRBD1. Germline V CDR1 and CDR2: LGHDT, YNNKEL (reference sequence). This CDR3 comprises 12 residues. V was clipped by 4 bases and J by 15 bases; unmatched bases: 8. CDR3 coding DNA: TGTGCCAGCAGCCCCGGACAGGGAAGACCGTTCTTC. It codes for CASSPGQGRPFF.

This CDR3 is CACSLAPGELFF. The CDR3 nucleotides are TGTGCCTGTAGCCTAGCTCCCGGGGAGCTGTTTTTT. The chain has TRBV30 and TRBJ2-2, with TRBD2 as a possible D gene (5 bases). V lost 6 bases and J lost 6, with 11 bases in between. The CDR3 runs to 12 residues. Germline CDR1 reads GTSNPN; CDR2 reads SVGIG (reference sequence). The full variable domain, with the rest looked up from reference TRBV30 and TRBJ2-2, is SQTIHQWPATLVQPVGSPLSLECTVEGTSNPNLYWYRQAAGRGLQLLFYSVGIGQISSEVPQNLSASRPQDRQFILSSKKLLLSDSGFYLCACSLAPGELFFGEGSRLTVL.

The chain couples TRBV19 to TRBJ2-1; possible D gene TRBD1, 6 bases. V was pared by 1 base and J by 8 bases, with 12 bases between. Germline V lookup: CDR1 LNHDA, CDR2 SQIVND (reference sequence). CDR3 length: 14 amino acids. CDR3 in amino acids: CASSIARGADEQFF. The CDR3 coding sequence is TGTGCCAGTAGTATAGCCAGGGGAGCGGATGAGCAGTTCTTC.

On this clone itself: Other nucleotide sequences from this sample produce the same CDR3. The chain joins TRBV19 to TRBJ1-1; D not resolved. CDR1 and CDR2 from the germline V gene are LNHDA and SQIVND (reference sequence). The V and J ends lost 1 base and 8 bases respectively, with 5 bases between them. This CDR3 has 11 amino acids. This CDR3 is CASSIGPEAFF. The CDR3 DNA sequence: TGTGCCAGTAGTATAGGTCCGGAAGCTTTCTTT. Looking up the rest from reference TRBV19 and TRBJ1-1 gives the full variable domain: DGGITQSPKYLFRKEGQNVTLSCEQNLNHDAMYWYRQDPGQGLRLIYYSQIVNDFQKGDIAEGYSVSREKKESFPLTVTSAQKNPTAFYLCASSIGPEAFFGQGTRLTVV.

The genes are TRBV10-3 and TRBJ2-5; 10 positions agree with TRBD1. CDR1 is ENHRY and CDR2 is SYGVKD in the germline V gene. The V segment lost 6 bases and the J segment 3 bases; nucleotides outside the gene matches: 4. The CDR3 totals 14 residues. CDR3 protein: CAIRETGGEETQYF. The CDR3 DNA reads TGTGCCATCAGGGAGACAGGGGGCGAAGAGACCCAGTACTTC.

This chain links TRBV3-1 (or the pseudogene TRBV3-2) with TRBJ2-7, with TRBD2 as a possible D gene (5 bases). This CDR3 contains 13 residues. Germline-derived CDR1 and CDR2 are LGHDT and YNNKEL (reference sequence). The V and J ends lost 7 bases and 7 bases respectively, with 17 bases between them. The CDR3 spells CASTLEGAGEQYF. As DNA, the CDR3 is TGTGCCAGCACCCTAGAGGGTGCCGGGGAGCAGTACTTC.

The chain employs TRBV13 and TRBJ1-6; TRBD1 matches 9 bases. Germline V gene lookup returns CDR1 PRHDT and CDR2 FYEKMQ (reference sequence). The V gene end was trimmed by 3 bases and the J gene end by 9 bases; junction bases not matched to a gene: 3. This CDR3 is built from 14 residues. CDR3: CASSFGQGSSPLHF. CDR3 in DNA: TGTGCCAGCAGCTTTGGACAGGGGAGTTCACCCCTCCACTTT.

This clone appeared a single time. The V call is TRBV7-2, the J call TRBJ2-3, with TRBD2 identical over 9 bases. Unmatched junction bases numbered 9, after V lost 3 bases and J lost 5 bases. The CDR3 runs 16 residues. Germline CDR1 SGHTA, CDR2 FQGNSA. The CDR3 sequence: CASSFSGGGAVDTQYF. The CDR3 bases are TGTGCCAGCAGCTTTAGTGGCGGGGGGGCCGTAGATACGCAGTATTTT.